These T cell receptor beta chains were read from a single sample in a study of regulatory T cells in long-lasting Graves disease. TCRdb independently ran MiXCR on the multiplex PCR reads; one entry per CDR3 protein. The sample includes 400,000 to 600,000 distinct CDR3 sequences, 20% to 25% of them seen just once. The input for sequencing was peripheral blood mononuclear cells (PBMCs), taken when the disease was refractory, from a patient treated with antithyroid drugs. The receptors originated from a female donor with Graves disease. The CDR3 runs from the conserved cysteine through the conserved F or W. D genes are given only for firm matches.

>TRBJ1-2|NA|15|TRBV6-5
CASSYSVGQLYGYTF
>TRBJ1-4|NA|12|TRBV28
CASSKTRGALFF
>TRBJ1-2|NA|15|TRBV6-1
CASRSAPGHSFRYTF
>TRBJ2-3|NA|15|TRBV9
CASSVEPGPTDTQYF
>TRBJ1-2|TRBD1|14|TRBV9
CASSVADRAYGYTF
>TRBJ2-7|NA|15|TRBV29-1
CSVGAAAGVRAEQYF
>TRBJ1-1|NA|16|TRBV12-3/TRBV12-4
CASSLEARGLNTEAFF
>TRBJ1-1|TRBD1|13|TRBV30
CACRTGGWTEAFF
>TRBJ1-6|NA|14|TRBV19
CASSDRGLNSPLHF
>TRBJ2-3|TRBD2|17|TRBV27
CASWKESGRGTTDTQYF
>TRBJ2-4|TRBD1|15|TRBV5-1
CASSLAPGGEDIQYF
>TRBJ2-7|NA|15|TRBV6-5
CASSYSLQGTYEQYF
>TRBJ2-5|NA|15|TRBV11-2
CASSSLQGRVKTQYF
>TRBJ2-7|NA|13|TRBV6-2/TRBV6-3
CASIPKEADEQYF
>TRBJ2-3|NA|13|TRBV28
CASSFAPTDTQYF
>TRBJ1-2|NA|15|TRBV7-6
CASSPTPQVPYGYTF
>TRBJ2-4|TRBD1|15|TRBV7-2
CASTSVTGSGNIQYF
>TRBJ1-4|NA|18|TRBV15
CATSFTVVTRATNEKLFF
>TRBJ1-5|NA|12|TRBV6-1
CASKIGDQPQHF
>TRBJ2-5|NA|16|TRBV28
CASSLPYGSGQETQYF
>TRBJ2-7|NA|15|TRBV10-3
CAISEGGEGPYEQYF
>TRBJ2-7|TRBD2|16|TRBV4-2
CASSQETSGGSYEQYF
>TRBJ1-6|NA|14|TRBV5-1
CASSGGGDNSPLHF
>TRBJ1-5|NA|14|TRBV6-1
CASSDTRGRGPQHF
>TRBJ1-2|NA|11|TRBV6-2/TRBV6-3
CASSYRGGYTF
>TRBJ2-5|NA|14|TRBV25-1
CASSEGQGGETQYF
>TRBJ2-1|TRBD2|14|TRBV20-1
CSARDASGYNEQFF
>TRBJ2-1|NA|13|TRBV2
CASSPTRYNEQFF
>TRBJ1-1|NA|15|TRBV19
CASSISGHSNTEAFF
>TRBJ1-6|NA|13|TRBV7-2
CASSLGGNSPLHF
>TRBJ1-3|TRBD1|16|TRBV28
CASSILPGQQRNTIYF
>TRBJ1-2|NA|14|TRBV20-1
CSARDVGLPYGYTF
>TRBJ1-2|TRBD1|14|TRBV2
CASSHRGPNYGYTF
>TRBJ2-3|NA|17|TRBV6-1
CANTEVLARASTDTQYF
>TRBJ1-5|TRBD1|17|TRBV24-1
CATSDNAGTGIVQPQHF
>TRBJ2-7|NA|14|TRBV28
CASSRGGHSYEQYF
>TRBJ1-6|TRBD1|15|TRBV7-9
CASSSWTGPSSPLHF
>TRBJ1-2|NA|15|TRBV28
CASSLFSDGTYGYTF
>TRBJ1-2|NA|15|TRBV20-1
CSARGGQGNAYGYTF
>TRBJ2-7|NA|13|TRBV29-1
CSVEGGGSYEQYF
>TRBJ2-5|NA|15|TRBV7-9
CASSARVTYQETQYF
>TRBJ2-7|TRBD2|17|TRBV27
CASSLSQLAGGTYEQYF
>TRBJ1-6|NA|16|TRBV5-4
CASSPGTTGTDSPLHF
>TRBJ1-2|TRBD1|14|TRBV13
CASSLNRQGHGYTF
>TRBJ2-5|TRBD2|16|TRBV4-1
CASSQRASGRGETQYF
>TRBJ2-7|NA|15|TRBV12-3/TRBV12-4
CASSFWVVDPSEQYF
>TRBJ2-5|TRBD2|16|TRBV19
CASSIGMWEGYETQYF
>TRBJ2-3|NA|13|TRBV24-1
CATSKAVTDTQYF
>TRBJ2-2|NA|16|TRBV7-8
CASSLPRAANTGELFF
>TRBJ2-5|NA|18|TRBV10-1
CASSYSRYSQGGEETQYF
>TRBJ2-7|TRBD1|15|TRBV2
CASRAGTGDWDEQYF
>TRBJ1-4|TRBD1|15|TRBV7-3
CASYRGKATNEKLFF
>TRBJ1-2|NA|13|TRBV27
CASSPTLNYGYTF